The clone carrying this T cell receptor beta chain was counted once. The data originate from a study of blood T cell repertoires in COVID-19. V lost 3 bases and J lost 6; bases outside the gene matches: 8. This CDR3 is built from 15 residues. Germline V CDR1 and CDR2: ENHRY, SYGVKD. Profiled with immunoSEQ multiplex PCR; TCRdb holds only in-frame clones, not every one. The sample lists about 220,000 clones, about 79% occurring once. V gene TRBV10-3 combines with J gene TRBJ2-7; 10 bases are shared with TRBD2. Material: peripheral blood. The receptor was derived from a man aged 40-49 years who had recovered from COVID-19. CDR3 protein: CAISETSGARSEQYF. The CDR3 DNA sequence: TGTGCCATCAGTGAAACTAGCGGGGCTCGAAGCGAGCAGTACTTC.